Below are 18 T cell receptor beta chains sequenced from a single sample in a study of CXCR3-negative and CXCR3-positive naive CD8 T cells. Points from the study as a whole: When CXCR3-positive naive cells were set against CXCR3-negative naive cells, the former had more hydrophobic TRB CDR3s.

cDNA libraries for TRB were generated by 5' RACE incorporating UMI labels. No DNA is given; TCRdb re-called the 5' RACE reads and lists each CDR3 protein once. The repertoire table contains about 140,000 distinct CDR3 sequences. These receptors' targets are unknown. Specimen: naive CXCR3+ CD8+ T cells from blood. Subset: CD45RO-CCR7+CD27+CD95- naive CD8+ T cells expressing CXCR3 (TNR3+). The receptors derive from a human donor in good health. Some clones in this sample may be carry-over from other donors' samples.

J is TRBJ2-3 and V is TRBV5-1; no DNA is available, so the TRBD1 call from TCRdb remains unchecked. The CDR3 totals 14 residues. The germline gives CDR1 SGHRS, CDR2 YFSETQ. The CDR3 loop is CASSLVGPTDTQYF.

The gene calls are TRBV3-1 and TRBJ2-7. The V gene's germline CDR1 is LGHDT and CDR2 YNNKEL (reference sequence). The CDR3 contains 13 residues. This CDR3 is CASSQGEPYEQYF.

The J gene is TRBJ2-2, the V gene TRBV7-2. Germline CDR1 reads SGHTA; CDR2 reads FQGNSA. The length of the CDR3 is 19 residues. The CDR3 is CASSSTLRTPRYWTGELFF.

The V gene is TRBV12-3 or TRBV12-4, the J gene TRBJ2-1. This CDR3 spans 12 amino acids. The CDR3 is CASSLNQDEQFF.

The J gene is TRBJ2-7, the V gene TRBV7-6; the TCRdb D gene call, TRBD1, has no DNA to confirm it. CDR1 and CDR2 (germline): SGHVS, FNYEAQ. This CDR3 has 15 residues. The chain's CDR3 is CASSLGTGPKYEQYF.

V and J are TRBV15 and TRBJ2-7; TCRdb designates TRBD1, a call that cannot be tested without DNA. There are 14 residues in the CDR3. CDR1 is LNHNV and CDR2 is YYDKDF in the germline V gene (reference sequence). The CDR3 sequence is CATSPRDGTNEQYF.

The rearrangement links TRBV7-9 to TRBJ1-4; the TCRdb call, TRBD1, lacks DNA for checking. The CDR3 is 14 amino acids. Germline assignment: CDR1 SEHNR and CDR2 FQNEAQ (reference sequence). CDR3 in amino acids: CASSLETGRVKLFF.

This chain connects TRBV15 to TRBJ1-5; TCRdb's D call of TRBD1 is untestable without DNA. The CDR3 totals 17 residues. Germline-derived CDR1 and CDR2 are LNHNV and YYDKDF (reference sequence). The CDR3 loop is CATSRDRWTHSNQPQHF.

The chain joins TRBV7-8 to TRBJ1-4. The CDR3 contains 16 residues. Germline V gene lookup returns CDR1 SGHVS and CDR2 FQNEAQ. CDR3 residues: CASSLHSLWANEKLFF.

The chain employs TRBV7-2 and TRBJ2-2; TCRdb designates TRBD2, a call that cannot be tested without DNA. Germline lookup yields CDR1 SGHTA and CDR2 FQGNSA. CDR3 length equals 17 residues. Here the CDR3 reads CASSLPDGGPYTGELFF.

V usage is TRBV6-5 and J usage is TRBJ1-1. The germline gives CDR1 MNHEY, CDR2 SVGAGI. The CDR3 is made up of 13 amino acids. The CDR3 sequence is CASSYRGGTEAFF.

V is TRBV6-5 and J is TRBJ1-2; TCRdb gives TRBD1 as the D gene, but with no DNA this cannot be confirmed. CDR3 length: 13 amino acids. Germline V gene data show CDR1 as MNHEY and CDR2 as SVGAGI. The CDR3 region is CASSFDSGYGYTF.

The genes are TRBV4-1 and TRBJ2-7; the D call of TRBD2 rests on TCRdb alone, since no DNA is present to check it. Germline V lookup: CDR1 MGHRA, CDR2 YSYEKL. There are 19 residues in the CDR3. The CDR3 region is CASSQAPASGSYYVHEQYF.

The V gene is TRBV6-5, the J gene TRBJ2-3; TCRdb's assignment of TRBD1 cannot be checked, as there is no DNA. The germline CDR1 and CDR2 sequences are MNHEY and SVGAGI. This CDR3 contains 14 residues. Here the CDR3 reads CASSWGQGADTQYF.

The chain's CDR3 is CASSLKSNQPQHF. The rearrangement links TRBV5-5 to TRBJ1-5. The CDR3 loop spans 13 amino acids. CDR1 and CDR2 (germline): SGHKS, YYEKEE (reference sequence).

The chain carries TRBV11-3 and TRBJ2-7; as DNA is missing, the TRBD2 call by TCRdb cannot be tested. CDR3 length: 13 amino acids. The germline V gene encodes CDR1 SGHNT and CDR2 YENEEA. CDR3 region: CASSPRTVYEQYF.

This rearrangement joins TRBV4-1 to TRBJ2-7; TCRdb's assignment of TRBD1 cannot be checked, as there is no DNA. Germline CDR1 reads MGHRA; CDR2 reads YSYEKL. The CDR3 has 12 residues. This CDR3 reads CASSHNGGEQYF.

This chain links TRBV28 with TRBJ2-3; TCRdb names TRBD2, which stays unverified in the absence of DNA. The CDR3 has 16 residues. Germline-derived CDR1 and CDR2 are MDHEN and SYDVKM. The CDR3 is CASSFLASGSADTQYF.